These 10 T cell receptor beta chains were sequenced from one sample in a study of beta chain features in type 1 diabetes. Study observations and caveats: For Type 1 diabetes patients, all four CD4+ subsets carried TCRB CDR3s that were moderately but significantly shorter.

The entirety of the isolated RNA underwent reverse transcription, so expressed TCRB transcripts were sequenced. Using immunoSEQ multiplex PCR, the repertoire was profiled, and TCRdb retains in-frame clones only, with some absent. The sample contains roughly 150,000 clones, about 63% of which appear only once. Antigen specificity for these receptors is unknown. The sample was naive CD4+ T cells from blood. These receptors were taken from a man aged 25 to 40 with type 1 diabetes.

CDR3 in DNA: TGCAGTGGCGATCAGCCCCAGCATTTT. Its protein is CSGDQPQHF. This sequence joins TRBV20-1 and TRBJ1-5; D is unresolved. The CDR3 length is 9 residues. Germline assignment: CDR1 DFQATT and CDR2 SNEGSKA (reference sequence). Trimming shortened V by 7 bases and J by 5 bases, and 3 bases separated the two germline ends.

Only a few counts were recorded for this clone. The chain links TRBV7-2 to TRBJ2-5; D gene unclear. CDR3 length equals 12 residues. The V end lost 5 bases, the J end lost 2 bases, and 6 bases lay between the germline ends. Germline CDR1 reads SGHTA; CDR2 reads FQGNSA. For the CDR3, the DNA is TGTGCCAGCAGCGCCCATCAAGAGACCCAGTACTTC. Encoded protein: CASSAHQETQYF.

This clone was recorded only once. V gene TRBV18 combines with J gene TRBJ1-6; D gene ambiguous. V was pared by 6 bases and J by 6 bases, with 9 bases between. The germline V gene encodes CDR1 KGHSH and CDR2 LQKENI. This CDR3 has 13 residues. The CDR3 sequence is CASSPEGNSPLHF. CDR3 sequence (DNA): TGTGCCAGCTCGCCGGAGGGTAATTCACCCCTCCACTTT.

This clone was found a few times. This chain uses TRBV23-1 with TRBJ1-3; 10 bases align to TRBD1. TRBV23-1 is designated an ORF whose function remains uncertain. The CDR3 loop spans 19 amino acids. Losses at the gene ends were 6 bases for V and 0 bases for J; bases not matched to a gene: 14. The CDR3 reads CASRPRDRGPIISGNTIYF. The CDR3 DNA is TGCGCCAGCAGGCCCCGGGACAGGGGTCCTATCATCTCTGGAAACACCATATATTTT.

This clone was observed a handful of times. V and J are TRBV23-1 and TRBJ1-5; 8 nucleotides align to TRBD1. TRBV23-1 belongs to the ORF category, with a function that is uncertain. V gave up 2 bases and J gave up 6 bases; unmatched junction bases: 15. The CDR3 length is 18 residues. In DNA form, the CDR3 reads TGCGCCAGCAGTCAAAAGGCTAGGCATACAGGGGGGCTTCAGCCCCAGCATTTT. Its protein is CASSQKARHTGGLQPQHF.

The CDR3 protein is CASSLGPDRYEQYF. CDR3 bases: TGTGCCAGCAGCTTAGGTCCCGACCGCTACGAGCAGTACTTC. V usage is TRBV7-2 and J usage is TRBJ2-7; D is unresolved. With 1 base removed from V and 3 bases from J, the gap between germline ends came to 10 bases. CDR1 is SGHTA and CDR2 is FQGNSA in the germline V gene. The CDR3 contains 14 residues.

The chain recombines TRBV30 with TRBJ1-2; TRBD1 matches 9 bases. The V gene's germline CDR1 is GTSNPN and CDR2 SVGIG (reference sequence). Losses at the gene ends were 4 bases for V and 11 bases for J; bases not matched to a gene: 8. CDR3 length: 12 residues. CDR3 sequence (DNA): TGTGCCTGGAACTCGGGACAGGGATTATACACCTTC. It encodes CAWNSGQGLYTF.

The V and J genes are TRBV5-1 and TRBJ2-5; TRBD1 aligns across 7 bases. The V segment lost 5 bases and the J segment 1 base; nucleotides outside the gene matches: 2. The CDR3 has 13 residues. Germline-derived CDR1 and CDR2 are SGHRS and YFSETQ. As DNA, the CDR3 is TGCGCCAGCAGTTGGGACAGCCAAGAGACCCAGTACTTC. It yields the protein CASSWDSQETQYF.

V gene TRBV7-9 combines with J gene TRBJ2-7; 8 bases line up with TRBD1. Germline assignment: CDR1 SEHNR and CDR2 FQNEAQ (reference sequence). Trimming removed 5 bases from V and 4 bases from J; junction bases left unmatched: 10. This CDR3 is built from 15 residues. The CDR3 sequence: CASSRITGGIYEQYF. CDR3 DNA sequence: TGTGCCAGCAGCCGGATTACAGGGGGTATTTACGAGCAGTACTTC.

The chain uses TRBV25-1 and TRBJ2-3; D ambiguous. Germline V gives CDR1 MGHDK, CDR2 SYGVNS. The CDR3 length is 13 residues. The V gene lost 5 bases and the J gene lost 0 bases, with 6 bases spanning the gap. The CDR3 sequence is CASSRPSTDTQYF. CDR3 bases: TGTGCCAGCAGTCGACCTAGCACAGATACGCAGTATTTT.